This T cell receptor beta chain originates from a study of beta chain features in type 1 diabetes. Study results and caveats: Naive, central memory and Treg TCRB repertoires appeared more alike in patients than in healthy donors.

All of the isolated RNA was reverse transcribed, so expressed TCRB transcripts were sequenced. The method was immunoSEQ multiplex PCR; TCRdb's version includes in-frame clones alone and lacks a portion of them. Of nearly 250,000 clones in the sample, around 14% are singletons; the top ten hold about 0.026%. On this clone itself: No antigen is known for it.

Between the trimmed V and J ends, which lost 3 bases and 0 bases, there was a span of 8 bases. This CDR3 has 14 amino acids. Germline loops: CDR1 SGDLS, CDR2 YYNGEE. The source is a woman aged 40 to 50 in good health. The chain uses TRBV9 and TRBJ2-3; D possibly corresponds to TRBD2 (5 bases). Material for sequencing was naive CD4+ T cells from blood. The CDR3 bases are TGTGCCAGCAGCGGAGGGAGAAGCACAGATACGCAGTATTTT. The encoded protein is CASSGGRSTDTQYF.